The present entry profiles one T cell receptor (beta chain) with its context. The antigen remains undetermined. The data are from a study of T cell responses to AZD1222 COVID-19 vaccine. Assay: immunoSEQ multiplex PCR; the TCRdb copy retains only in-frame clones and omits some. The sample carries about 27,000 clones, approximately 92% recorded once. Second doses at about 4 or about 12 weeks were pooled. Findings of the study overall: Baseline seropositivity occurred in only a handful of AZD1222 recipients. Nearly half of spike-specific TCRs reportedly target variant regions that are unmutated in the B.1.351 and B.1.1.7 variants.

Trimming stripped 0 bases from V and 2 bases from J, with 11 bases between. CDR1 MNHEY and CDR2 SVGAGI come from the germline V gene. The CDR3 spans 15 residues. The sample consisted of peripheral blood, taken 28 days after the second AZD1222 dose. This sequence originates from an adult who received the AZD1222 COVID-19 vaccine. V gene TRBV6-5 combines with J gene TRBJ2-7, with D unresolved. The CDR3 loop reads CASSYSRQSPYEQYF. Written as DNA, the CDR3 is TGTGCCAGCAGTTACTCGCGGCAATCCCCCTACGAGCAGTACTTC.